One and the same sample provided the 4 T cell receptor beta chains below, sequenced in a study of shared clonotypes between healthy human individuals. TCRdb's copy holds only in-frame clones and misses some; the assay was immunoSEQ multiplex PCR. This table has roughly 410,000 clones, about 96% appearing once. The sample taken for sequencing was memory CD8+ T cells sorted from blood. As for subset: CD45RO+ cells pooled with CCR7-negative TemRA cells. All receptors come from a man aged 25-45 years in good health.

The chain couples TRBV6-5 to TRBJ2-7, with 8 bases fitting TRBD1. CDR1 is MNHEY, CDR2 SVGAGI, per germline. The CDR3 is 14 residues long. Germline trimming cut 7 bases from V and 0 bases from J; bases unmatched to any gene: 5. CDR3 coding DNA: TGTGCCAGCACCTGGACAGGGAGCTCCTACGAGCAGTACTTC. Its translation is CASTWTGSSYEQYF.

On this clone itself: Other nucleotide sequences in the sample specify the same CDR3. The CDR3 loop is CASSPPGLAGAGELFF. DNA of the CDR3: TGTGCCAGCTCACCGCCGGGGCTAGCGGGAGCCGGGGAGCTGTTTTTT. The chain recombines TRBV18 with TRBJ2-2; 10 bases match TRBD2. V was pared by 3 bases and J by 6 bases, with 7 bases of the junction left unmatched. This CDR3 is built from 16 residues. CDR1 is KGHSH and CDR2 is LQKENI in the germline V gene.

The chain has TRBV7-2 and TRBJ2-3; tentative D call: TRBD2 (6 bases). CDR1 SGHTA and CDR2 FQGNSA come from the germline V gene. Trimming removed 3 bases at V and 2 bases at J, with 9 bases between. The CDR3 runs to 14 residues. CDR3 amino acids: CASSLGLNTDTQYF. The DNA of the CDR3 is TGTGCCAGCAGCTTGGGACTCAACACAGATACGCAGTATTTT.

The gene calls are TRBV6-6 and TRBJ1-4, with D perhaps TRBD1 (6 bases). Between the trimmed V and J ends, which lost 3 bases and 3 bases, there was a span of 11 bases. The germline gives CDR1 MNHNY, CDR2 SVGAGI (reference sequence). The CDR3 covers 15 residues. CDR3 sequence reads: CASSYNRASNEKLFF. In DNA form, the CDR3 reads TGTGCCAGCAGTTATAACAGGGCATCTAATGAAAAACTGTTTTTT.